Sequencing of this T cell receptor (beta chain) was carried out in a study of T cells in Graves' hyperthyroidism and ophthalmopathy. The CDR3 covers 19 residues. In germline, CDR1 is SGHRS, CDR2 YFSETQ. Notes on this clonotype: An end of the junction differs from the germline gene, which may be a read error.

It was RNA transcripts that yielded the amplified TCR beta CDR3 regions. A set of HTBI primers served as the primers for a first-round RT-PCR of the TCR CDR3. TCRdb re-called the multiplex PCR reads through MiXCR, storing one row per CDR3 protein. The sample comprises under 750,000 distinct CDR3 sequences, approximately 19% of which are singletons, and roughly a sixth rests with the top ten. The TCR was taken from a woman between 45 and 65 years old with Graves' hyperthyroidism that later progressed to Graves' ophthalmopathy. The sequenced sample was blood. The chain employs TRBV5-1 and TRBJ2-3; 10 bases agree with TRBD2. The CDR3 spells CASSLSRTSGPPSTDTQCF. CDR3 coding DNA: TGTGCCAGCAGCTTAAGCCGGACTAGCGGACCACCTAGCACAGATACGCAGTGTTTT.